The sequence of this T cell receptor (beta chain) was determined in a study of T cells expressing NK-cell markers. Study-wide background: The study drew TCR beta repertoires from sorted CD3+CD56+NKG2C+, CD3+CD56+NKG2C- and CD3+CD56-NKG2C+ T cells. HCMV seropositivity marked seven of the eight sequenced donors; one was seronegative. Notes on the study in general: As a fraction of CD8+ T cells, dominant NKG2C+ clonotypes reached roughly 1.0-7.0% in 5 to 7 donors.

From the 5' RACE reads, TCRdb lists one entry per CDR3 protein and no DNA. This sample's table has fewer than 25,000 distinct CDR3 sequences. The CDR3 length is 17 residues. Germline loops: CDR1 LNHDA, CDR2 SQIVND (reference sequence). On this clonotype itself: The target antigen is unknown.

Source material: blood T cells: a sorted CD56 or NKG2C T cell subset, CD4+ or CD8+ T cells, or bulk PBMC T cells (not recorded which). This TCR came from a man aged 18 to 70 in good health. The chain joins TRBV19 to TRBJ2-1; TCRdb's D gene call, TRBD2, goes unchecked for lack of DNA. The CDR3 protein is CASSIDLPSGSYNEQFF.